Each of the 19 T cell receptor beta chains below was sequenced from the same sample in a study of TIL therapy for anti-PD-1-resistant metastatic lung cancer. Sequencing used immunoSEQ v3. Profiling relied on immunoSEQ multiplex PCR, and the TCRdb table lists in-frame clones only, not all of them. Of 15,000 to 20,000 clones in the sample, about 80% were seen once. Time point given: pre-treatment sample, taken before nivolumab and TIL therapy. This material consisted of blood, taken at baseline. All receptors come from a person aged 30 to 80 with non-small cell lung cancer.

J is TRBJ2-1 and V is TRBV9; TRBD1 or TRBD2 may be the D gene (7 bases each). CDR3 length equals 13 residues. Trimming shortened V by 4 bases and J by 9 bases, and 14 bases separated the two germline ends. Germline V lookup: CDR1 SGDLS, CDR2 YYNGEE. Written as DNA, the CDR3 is TGTGCCAGCAGCCCCCCAGGGGGGGTTGAGCAGTTCTTC. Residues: CASSPPGGVEQFF.

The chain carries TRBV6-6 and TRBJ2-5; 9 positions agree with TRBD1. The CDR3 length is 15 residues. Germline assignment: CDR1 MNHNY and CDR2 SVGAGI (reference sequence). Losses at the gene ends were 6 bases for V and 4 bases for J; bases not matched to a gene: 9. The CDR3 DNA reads TGTGCCAGCAGAATACAGGGGGCAAGAAGAGAGACCCAGTACTTC. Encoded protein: CASRIQGARRETQYF.

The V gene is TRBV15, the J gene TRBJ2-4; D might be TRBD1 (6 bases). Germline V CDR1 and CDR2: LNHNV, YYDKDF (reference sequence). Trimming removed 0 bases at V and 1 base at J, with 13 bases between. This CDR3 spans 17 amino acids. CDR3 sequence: CATSREAQGWAKNIQYF. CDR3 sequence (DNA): TGTGCCACCAGCAGAGAGGCTCAGGGGTGGGCCAAAAACATTCAGTACTTC.

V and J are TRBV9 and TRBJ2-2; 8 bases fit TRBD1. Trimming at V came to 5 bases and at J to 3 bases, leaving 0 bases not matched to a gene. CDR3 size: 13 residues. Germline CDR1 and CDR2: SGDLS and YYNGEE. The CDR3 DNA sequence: TGTGCCAGCAGGGACAGGGACACCGGGGAGCTGTTTTTT. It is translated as CASRDRDTGELFF.

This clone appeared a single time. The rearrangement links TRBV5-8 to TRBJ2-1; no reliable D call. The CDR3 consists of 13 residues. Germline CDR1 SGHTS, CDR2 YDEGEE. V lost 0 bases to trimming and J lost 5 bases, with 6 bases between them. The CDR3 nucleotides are TGTGCCAGCAGCTTGGACAGACACAATGAGCAGTTCTTC. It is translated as CASSLDRHNEQFF. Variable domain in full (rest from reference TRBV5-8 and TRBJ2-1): EAGVTQSPTHLIKTRGQQATLRCSPISGHTSVYWYQQALGLGLQFLLWYDEGEERNRGNFPPRFSGRQFPNYSSELNVNALELEDSALYLCASSLDRHNEQFFGPGTRLTVL.

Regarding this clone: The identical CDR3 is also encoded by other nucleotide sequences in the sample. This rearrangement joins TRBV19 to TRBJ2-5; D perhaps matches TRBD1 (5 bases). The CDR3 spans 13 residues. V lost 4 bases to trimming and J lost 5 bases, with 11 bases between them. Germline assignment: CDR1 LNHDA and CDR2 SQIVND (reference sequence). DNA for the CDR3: TGTGCCAGTAGTACCCAGGGTCGTGAGACCCAGTACTTC. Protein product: CASSTQGRETQYF.

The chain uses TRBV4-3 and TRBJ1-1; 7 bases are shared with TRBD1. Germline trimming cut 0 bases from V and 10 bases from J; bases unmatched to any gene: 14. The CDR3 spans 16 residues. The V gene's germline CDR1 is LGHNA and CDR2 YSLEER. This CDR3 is CASSQEITGDRYRAFF. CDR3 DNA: TGCGCCAGCAGCCAAGAGATCACAGGGGACAGATATAGAGCTTTCTTT.

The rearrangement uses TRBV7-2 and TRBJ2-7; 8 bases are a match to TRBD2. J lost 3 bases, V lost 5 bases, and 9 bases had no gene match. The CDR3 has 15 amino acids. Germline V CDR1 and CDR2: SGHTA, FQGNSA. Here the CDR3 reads CASSPPPLAVYEQYF. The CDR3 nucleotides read TGTGCCAGCAGCCCCCCCCCACTAGCGGTCTACGAGCAGTACTTC.

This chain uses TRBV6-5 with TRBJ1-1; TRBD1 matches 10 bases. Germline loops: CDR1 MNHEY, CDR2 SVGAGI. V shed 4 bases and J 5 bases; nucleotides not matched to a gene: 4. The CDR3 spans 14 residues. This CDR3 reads CASSWGQGRTEAFF. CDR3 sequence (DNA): TGTGCCAGCAGTTGGGGACAGGGGCGGACTGAAGCTTTCTTT.

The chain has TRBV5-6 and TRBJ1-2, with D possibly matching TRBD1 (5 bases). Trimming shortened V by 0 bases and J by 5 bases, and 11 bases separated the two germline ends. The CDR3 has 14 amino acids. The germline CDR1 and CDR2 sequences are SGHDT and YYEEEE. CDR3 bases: TGTGCCAGCAGCTTGGAGGCAGGGTTTTATGGCTACACCTTC. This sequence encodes CASSLEAGFYGYTF.

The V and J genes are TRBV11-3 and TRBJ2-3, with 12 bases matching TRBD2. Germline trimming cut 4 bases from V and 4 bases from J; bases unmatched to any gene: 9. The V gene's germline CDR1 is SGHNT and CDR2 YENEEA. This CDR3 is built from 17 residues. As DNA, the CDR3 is TGTGCCAGCAGCTCCGGACTAGCGGGAAGGTCGGCAGATACGCAGTATTTT. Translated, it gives CASSSGLAGRSADTQYF.

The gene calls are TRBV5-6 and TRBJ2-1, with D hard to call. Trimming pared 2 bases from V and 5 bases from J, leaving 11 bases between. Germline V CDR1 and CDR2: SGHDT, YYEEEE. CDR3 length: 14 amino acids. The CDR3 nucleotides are TGTGCCAGCAGCTTCCGGGCATTGGACAATGAGCAGTTCTTC. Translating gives CASSFRALDNEQFF.

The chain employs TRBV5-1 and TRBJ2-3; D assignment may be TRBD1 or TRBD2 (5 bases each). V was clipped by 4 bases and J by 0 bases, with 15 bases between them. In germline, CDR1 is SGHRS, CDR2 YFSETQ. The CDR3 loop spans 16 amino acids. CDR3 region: CASSPPGAASTDTQYF. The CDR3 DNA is TGCGCCAGCAGCCCCCCCGGGGCGGCAAGCACAGATACGCAGTATTTT.

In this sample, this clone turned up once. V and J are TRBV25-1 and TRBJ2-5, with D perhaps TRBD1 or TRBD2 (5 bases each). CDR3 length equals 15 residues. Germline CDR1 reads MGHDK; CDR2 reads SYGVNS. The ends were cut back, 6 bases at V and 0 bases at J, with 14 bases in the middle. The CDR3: CASSQATGHQETQYF. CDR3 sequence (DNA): TGTGCCAGCAGCCAGGCCACGGGACACCAAGAGACCCAGTACTTC.

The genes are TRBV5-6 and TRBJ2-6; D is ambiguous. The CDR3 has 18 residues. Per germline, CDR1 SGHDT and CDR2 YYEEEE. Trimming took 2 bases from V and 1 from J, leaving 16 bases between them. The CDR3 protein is CASSFPPVIGSGANVLTF. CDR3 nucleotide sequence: TGTGCCAGCAGCTTCCCCCCAGTTATCGGTTCTGGGGCCAACGTCCTGACTTTC.

The CDR3 DNA is TGTGCCAGCGGGGGGGGCCGGCGCTATGGCTACACCTTC. It codes for CASGGGRRYGYTF. The rearrangement joins TRBV6-5 to TRBJ1-2, with a possible D match to TRBD1 (6 bases). V was trimmed by 8 bases and J by 4 bases, leaving 14 bases between them. This CDR3 comprises 13 residues. Per the germline V gene, CDR1 is MNHEY and CDR2 is SVGAGI.

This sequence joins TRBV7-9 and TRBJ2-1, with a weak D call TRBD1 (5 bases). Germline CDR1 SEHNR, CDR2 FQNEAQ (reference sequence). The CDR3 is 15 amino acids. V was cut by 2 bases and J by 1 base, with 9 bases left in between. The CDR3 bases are TGTGCCAGCAGCTTACAGGGTCGGTCCTACAATGAGCAGTTCTTC. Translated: CASSLQGRSYNEQFF.

CDR3 sequence (DNA): TGTGCCAGCAGTTACCAATTTGGGTCAGGGGCCCCCTCCTACGAGCAGTACTTC. Amino acids: CASSYQFGSGAPSYEQYF. The chain has TRBV6-7 and TRBJ2-7, with D possibly matching TRBD1 (6 bases). TRBV6-7 is noted as an ORF with a role that remains uncertain. CDR3 length: 18 amino acids. V lost 2 bases, J lost 0 bases, and 20 bases lay in between.

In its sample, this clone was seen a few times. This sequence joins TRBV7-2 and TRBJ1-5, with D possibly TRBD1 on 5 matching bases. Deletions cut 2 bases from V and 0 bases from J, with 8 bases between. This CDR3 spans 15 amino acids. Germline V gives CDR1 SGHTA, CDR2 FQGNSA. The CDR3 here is CASSLRGNSNQPQHF. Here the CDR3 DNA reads TGTGCCAGCAGCTTACGGGGGAATAGCAATCAGCCCCAGCATTTT.